A selection of T cell receptor beta chains follows, all from one sample in a study of response to subunit inactivated influenza vaccine. TCRdb reprocessed the RT-PCR reads via MiXCR and lists one record per CDR3 protein. The data hold roughly 570,000 distinct CDR3 sequences, with around 15% observed a single time. The material was PBMCs from blood, obtained 11 to 12 days after vaccination. The receptors derive from a man between 50 and 59 years old who received an inactivated influenza vaccine. Both conserved end residues are part of each CDR3. Fields, in order: J gene, D gene, V gene, clone size, CDR3 DNA, CDR3 protein. A D gene is named only where the DNA matches it firmly. Some rows have no size entry. The others give once, few or many, or a class for an expanded clone.

j_gene: TRBJ2-2
d_gene: TRBD2
v_gene: TRBV24-1
abundance: -
CDR3nt: TGTGCCACCAGTGCCTCCGGGGGGGCGGACACCGGGGAGCTGTTTTTT
CDR3aa: CATSASGGADTGELFF

j_gene: TRBJ1-1
d_gene: -
v_gene: TRBV24-1
abundance: -
CDR3nt: TGTGCCACCAGTATAGGGGGTAACACTGAAGCTTTCTTT
CDR3aa: CATSIGGNTEAFF

j_gene: TRBJ2-1
d_gene: TRBD2
v_gene: TRBV7-6
abundance: -
CDR3nt: TGTGCCAGCAGCCGGACTAGCGGGGGGTCGGGCTACAATGAGCAGTTCTTC
CDR3aa: CASSRTSGGSGYNEQFF

j_gene: TRBJ2-7
d_gene: -
v_gene: TRBV4-1
abundance: few
CDR3nt: TGCGCCAGCAGCCAGGTTCAATCCCCAAACTACGAGCAGTACTTC
CDR3aa: CASSQVQSPNYEQYF

j_gene: TRBJ2-1
d_gene: TRBD1
v_gene: TRBV6-5
abundance: many
CDR3nt: TGTGCCAGCAGTTACTCGAAGGGACAGTTCAATGAGCAGTTCTTC
CDR3aa: CASSYSKGQFNEQFF

j_gene: TRBJ1-5
d_gene: TRBD1
v_gene: TRBV6-1
abundance: -
CDR3nt: TGTGCCAGCAGTGCCCGGGACAGGGGGCGCGAGAATCAGCCCCAGCATTTT
CDR3aa: CASSARDRGRENQPQHF

j_gene: TRBJ2-4
d_gene: TRBD1
v_gene: TRBV7-9
abundance: many
CDR3nt: TGTGCCAGCAGCTCGGCCCACAGGGGAGCCAAAAACATTCAGTACTTC
CDR3aa: CASSSAHRGAKNIQYF

j_gene: TRBJ2-1
d_gene: TRBD2
v_gene: TRBV5-1
abundance: few
CDR3nt: TGCGCCAGCAGCCAAAAACTAGCGGGAGCGATCCTTGAGCAGTTCTTC
CDR3aa: CASSQKLAGAILEQFF

j_gene: TRBJ2-2
d_gene: -
v_gene: TRBV7-9
abundance: -
CDR3nt: TGTGCCAGCAGCCTCCTCGGACATTCCGGGGAGCTGTTTTTT
CDR3aa: CASSLLGHSGELFF

j_gene: TRBJ2-3
d_gene: TRBD2
v_gene: TRBV20-1
abundance: few
CDR3nt: TGCAGTGCTAGGGGCTCCAGAGGACTAGCGGGAAGCACAGATACGCAGTATTTT
CDR3aa: CSARGSRGLAGSTDTQYF

j_gene: TRBJ2-5
d_gene: -
v_gene: TRBV4-3
abundance: -
CDR3nt: TGCGCCAGCAGCCGTGGGAAGGTTGGTGGGGAGACCCAGTACTTC
CDR3aa: CASSRGKVGGETQYF

j_gene: TRBJ1-1
d_gene: -
v_gene: TRBV5-1
abundance: many
CDR3nt: TGCGCCAGCAGCCAAAACAGGTTAGACACTGAAGCTTTCTTT
CDR3aa: CASSQNRLDTEAFF

j_gene: TRBJ1-5
d_gene: TRBD1
v_gene: TRBV18
abundance: many
CDR3nt: TGTGCCAGCTCACCCCCGGGACAGAGCAATCAGCCCCAGCATTTT
CDR3aa: CASSPPGQSNQPQHF

j_gene: TRBJ2-7
d_gene: TRBD1
v_gene: TRBV2
abundance: -
CDR3nt: TGTGCCAGCAGCGGGACAGACTACTCCTACGAGCAGTACTTC
CDR3aa: CASSGTDYSYEQYF

j_gene: TRBJ1-2
d_gene: -
v_gene: TRBV5-1
abundance: many
CDR3nt: TGCGCCAGCAGCCCAGCCCTGGGAGACTATGGCTACACCTTC
CDR3aa: CASSPALGDYGYTF

j_gene: TRBJ2-5
d_gene: TRBD2
v_gene: TRBV3-1
abundance: few
CDR3nt: TGTGCCAGCAGCCAACTGGTCTTCGCGGGGGGGCCCCAAGAGACCCAGTACTTC
CDR3aa: CASSQLVFAGGPQETQYF

j_gene: TRBJ2-1
d_gene: -
v_gene: TRBV18
abundance: -
CDR3nt: TGTGCCAGCTCACCAGCTGTAACTAGCTACAATGAGCAGTTCTTC
CDR3aa: CASSPAVTSYNEQFF

j_gene: TRBJ2-3
d_gene: -
v_gene: TRBV29-1
abundance: few
CDR3nt: TGCAGTGACCTCGTGGCGCGCACAGATACGCAGTATTTT
CDR3aa: CSDLVARTDTQYF

j_gene: TRBJ1-5
d_gene: -
v_gene: TRBV6-1
abundance: few
CDR3nt: TGTGCCAGCAGTGAAGTTTACAGGGACTTCCAGCATTTT
CDR3aa: CASSEVYRDFQHF

j_gene: TRBJ2-1
d_gene: TRBD2
v_gene: TRBV6-2/TRBV6-3
abundance: few
CDR3nt: TGTGCCAGCAGAGGCTCCGGGACTAGCGGGAATGAGCAGTTCTTC
CDR3aa: CASRGSGTSGNEQFF

j_gene: TRBJ2-5
d_gene: -
v_gene: TRBV27
abundance: -
CDR3nt: TGTGCCAGCAGTTTTTCGCGGGGCCTGGAGACCCAGTACTTC
CDR3aa: CASSFSRGLETQYF

j_gene: TRBJ2-4
d_gene: TRBD2
v_gene: TRBV5-1
abundance: few
CDR3nt: TGCGCCAGCAGCTTGGCCCCAGCGGGGTTGGCCAAAAACATTCAGTACTTC
CDR3aa: CASSLAPAGLAKNIQYF

j_gene: TRBJ1-1
d_gene: -
v_gene: TRBV29-1
abundance: few
CDR3nt: TGCAGCGTTGACCTCACTGAAGCTTTCTTT
CDR3aa: CSVDLTEAFF

j_gene: TRBJ2-1
d_gene: -
v_gene: TRBV10-3
abundance: -
CDR3nt: TGTGCCATCAGTGAGTCTGGGCAGGTAATGAATGAGCAGTTCTTC
CDR3aa: CAISESGQVMNEQFF

j_gene: TRBJ1-6
d_gene: -
v_gene: TRBV6-5
abundance: -
CDR3nt: TGTGCCAGCAGTTACGACTGGGGGTCGACCTATAATTCACCCCTCCACTTT
CDR3aa: CASSYDWGSTYNSPLHF

j_gene: TRBJ2-5
d_gene: -
v_gene: TRBV3-1
abundance: few
CDR3nt: TGTGCCAGCACCTTATACCGGGCAGGAGAAGAGACCCAGTACTTC
CDR3aa: CASTLYRAGEETQYF

j_gene: TRBJ2-1
d_gene: -
v_gene: TRBV12-3/TRBV12-4
abundance: few
CDR3nt: TGTGCCAGCAGTTTAGCCAAGGCAGGGAGCTCCTACAATGAGCAGTTCTTC
CDR3aa: CASSLAKAGSSYNEQFF

j_gene: TRBJ1-4
d_gene: -
v_gene: TRBV3-1
abundance: many
CDR3nt: TGTGCCAGCAGCCCACACCTGGGGGAGAAGACTAATGAAAAACTGTTTTTT
CDR3aa: CASSPHLGEKTNEKLFF

j_gene: TRBJ2-7
d_gene: -
v_gene: TRBV27
abundance: few
CDR3nt: TGTGCCAGCAGTTACAAGGGGAACTACGAGCAGTACTTC
CDR3aa: CASSYKGNYEQYF

j_gene: TRBJ2-1
d_gene: -
v_gene: TRBV7-8
abundance: -
CDR3nt: TGTGCCAGCAGCCCCGCTCGGTTCCGTACCTACAATGAGCAGTTCTTC
CDR3aa: CASSPARFRTYNEQFF

j_gene: TRBJ1-1
d_gene: -
v_gene: TRBV12-3/TRBV12-4
abundance: many
CDR3nt: TGTGCCAGCAGTTTCGGCCAGTCCACTGAAGCTTTCTTT
CDR3aa: CASSFGQSTEAFF

j_gene: TRBJ2-2
d_gene: -
v_gene: TRBV5-1
abundance: -
CDR3nt: TGCGCCAGCAGCTCCATGGCAGGGGCCGGCACCGGGGAGCTGTTTTTT
CDR3aa: CASSSMAGAGTGELFF

j_gene: TRBJ1-3
d_gene: -
v_gene: TRBV5-1
abundance: many
CDR3nt: TGCGCCAGCAGCCCGGATACAGATTCCTCTGGAAACACCATATATTTT
CDR3aa: CASSPDTDSSGNTIYF

j_gene: TRBJ1-2
d_gene: TRBD1
v_gene: TRBV12-3/TRBV12-4
abundance: many
CDR3nt: TGTGCCAGCAACCGGGACAGGACCTATGGCTACACCTTC
CDR3aa: CASNRDRTYGYTF

j_gene: TRBJ1-5
d_gene: -
v_gene: TRBV6-1
abundance: -
CDR3nt: TGTGCCAGCAGAAACAGGGATCTGGGTCAGCCCCAGCATTTT
CDR3aa: CASRNRDLGQPQHF

j_gene: TRBJ1-2
d_gene: -
v_gene: TRBV7-2
abundance: -
CDR3nt: TGTGCCAGCAGCTTTCTTCAGGGAACTAACTATGGCTACACCTTC
CDR3aa: CASSFLQGTNYGYTF

j_gene: TRBJ2-1
d_gene: -
v_gene: TRBV2
abundance: few
CDR3nt: TGTGCCAGCGCAAGAGGAGGGAGTCCCTACAATGAGCAGTTCTTC
CDR3aa: CASARGGSPYNEQFF

j_gene: TRBJ1-4
d_gene: -
v_gene: TRBV7-8
abundance: -
CDR3nt: TGTGCCAGCAGCCCCGACAGATTAAATGAAAAACTGTTTTTT
CDR3aa: CASSPDRLNEKLFF

j_gene: TRBJ2-3
d_gene: -
v_gene: TRBV7-6
abundance: many
CDR3nt: TGTGCCAGCTCTAGTGGTATTACAGATACGCAGTATTTT
CDR3aa: CASSSGITDTQYF

j_gene: TRBJ1-1
d_gene: -
v_gene: TRBV12-3/TRBV12-4
abundance: many
CDR3nt: TGTGCCAGCAGTTTAGGGACAGCCAACACTGAAGCTTTCTTT
CDR3aa: CASSLGTANTEAFF

j_gene: TRBJ2-5
d_gene: TRBD2
v_gene: TRBV4-2
abundance: -
CDR3nt: TGTGCCAGCAGTGGGGGGGGGACCCAGTACTTC
CDR3aa: CASSGGGTQYF

j_gene: TRBJ2-1
d_gene: TRBD2
v_gene: TRBV7-9
abundance: -
CDR3nt: TGTGCCAGCAGCACCGGACTAGCGGGAGGTGAGCAGTTCTTC
CDR3aa: CASSTGLAGGEQFF

j_gene: TRBJ2-7
d_gene: -
v_gene: TRBV20-1
abundance: -
CDR3nt: TGCAGTGCTTTGGGCGGGGGCTACTACGAGCAGTACTTC
CDR3aa: CSALGGGYYEQYF

j_gene: TRBJ2-6
d_gene: TRBD1
v_gene: TRBV6-4
abundance: -
CDR3nt: TGTGCCAGCAGTAGACTAGGGACAGGAAAGGCTGGGGCCAACGTCCTGACTTTC
CDR3aa: CASSRLGTGKAGANVLTF

j_gene: TRBJ2-7
d_gene: -
v_gene: TRBV2
abundance: few
CDR3nt: TGTGCCAGCACCAAAAGGACAGCCTACGAGCAGTACTTC
CDR3aa: CASTKRTAYEQYF

j_gene: TRBJ2-1
d_gene: TRBD1
v_gene: TRBV25-1
abundance: few
CDR3nt: TGTGCCAGCAGTTCGACAGGGATTTGGGCCTACAATGAGCAGTTCTTC
CDR3aa: CASSSTGIWAYNEQFF

j_gene: TRBJ2-7
d_gene: TRBD2
v_gene: TRBV7-9
abundance: -
CDR3nt: TGTGCCAGCGGGGGGACGACTAGCGGGAGAGCCGAGCAGTACTTC
CDR3aa: CASGGTTSGRAEQYF

j_gene: TRBJ1-2
d_gene: -
v_gene: TRBV4-2
abundance: -
CDR3nt: TGTGCCAGCAGCCAAGTCTCACTGTTAAGCTACACCTTC
CDR3aa: CASSQVSLLSYTF

j_gene: TRBJ1-1
d_gene: -
v_gene: TRBV29-1
abundance: few
CDR3nt: TGCAGCGTTGAACTCCAGCGGAACACTGAAGCTTTCTTT
CDR3aa: CSVELQRNTEAFF

j_gene: TRBJ2-3
d_gene: -
v_gene: TRBV29-1
abundance: few
CDR3nt: TGCAGCGGTGGGGGGCATCGAGATACGCAGTATTTT
CDR3aa: CSGGGHRDTQYF

j_gene: TRBJ2-3
d_gene: -
v_gene: TRBV28
abundance: -
CDR3nt: TGTGCCAGCTTCCCCCCGCTGGGCCCACCAGATACGCAGTATTTT
CDR3aa: CASFPPLGPPDTQYF

j_gene: TRBJ2-7
d_gene: TRBD2
v_gene: TRBV28
abundance: few
CDR3nt: TGTGCCAGCAGAATCAATTTGGGAGGGACTGACGAGCAGTACTTC
CDR3aa: CASRINLGGTDEQYF

j_gene: TRBJ2-1
d_gene: -
v_gene: TRBV29-1
abundance: many
CDR3nt: TGCAGCGTTGAATCCGGGCTTGAGCAGTTCTTC
CDR3aa: CSVESGLEQFF

j_gene: TRBJ2-1
d_gene: TRBD2
v_gene: TRBV3-1
abundance: few
CDR3nt: TGTGCCAGCAGCCAAGTGCCCAGCGGGGGGGCTCCTAGGAATGAGCAGTTCTTC
CDR3aa: CASSQVPSGGAPRNEQFF

j_gene: TRBJ2-1
d_gene: -
v_gene: TRBV4-3
abundance: -
CDR3nt: TGCGCCAGCAGCCAAGCTCTCAGGGGGGACAATGAGCAGTTCTTC
CDR3aa: CASSQALRGDNEQFF